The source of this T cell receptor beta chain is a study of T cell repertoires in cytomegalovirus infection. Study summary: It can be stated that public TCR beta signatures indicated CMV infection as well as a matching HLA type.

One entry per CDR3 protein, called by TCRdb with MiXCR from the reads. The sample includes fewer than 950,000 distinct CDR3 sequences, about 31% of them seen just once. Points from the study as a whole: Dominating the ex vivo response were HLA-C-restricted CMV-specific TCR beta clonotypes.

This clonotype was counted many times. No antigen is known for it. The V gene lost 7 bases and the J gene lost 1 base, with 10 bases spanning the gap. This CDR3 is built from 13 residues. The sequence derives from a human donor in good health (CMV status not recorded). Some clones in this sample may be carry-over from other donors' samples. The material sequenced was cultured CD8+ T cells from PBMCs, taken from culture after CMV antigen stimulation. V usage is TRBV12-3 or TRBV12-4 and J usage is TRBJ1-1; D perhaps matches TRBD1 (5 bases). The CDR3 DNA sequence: TGTGCCAGCAACCCTACAGGGAACACTGAAGCTTTCTTT. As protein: CASNPTGNTEAFF.